The 23 T cell receptor beta chains presented below share a single source sample, sequenced in a study of shared clonotypes between healthy human individuals. Produced via immunoSEQ multiplex PCR; TCRdb's table is partial and in-frame only. Of some 2.1 million clones detected, over 85% appear once; the ten largest clones hold about 1.1%. Naivety among CD8 cells was defined by CD45RO negativity and positive CCR7 selection, thereby excluding terminally differentiated effector memory CD45RA+ cells. Material for sequencing was naive CD8+ T cells sorted from blood. These receptor sequences come from a man aged 18 to 29 in good health.

The chain couples TRBV2 to TRBJ2-2; D might be TRBD2 (5 bases). This CDR3 contains 15 residues. Germline CDR1 is SNHLY and CDR2 is FYNNEI. V lost 11 bases and J lost 6, with 22 bases in between. The CDR3 here is CAFTPGVGVAGELFF. CDR3 sequence (DNA): TGTGCCTTCACTCCGGGCGTCGGGGTGGCCGGGGAGCTGTTTTTT.

The V gene is TRBV5-6, the J gene TRBJ2-7; unclear D gene. The V gene's germline CDR1 is SGHDT and CDR2 YYEEEE. CDR3 length: 15 residues. V was pared by 0 bases and J by 3 bases, with 13 bases between. In DNA form, the CDR3 reads TGTGCCAGCAGCTTGGCCGAAAACGAGCGCTACGAGCAGTACTTC. Its translation is CASSLAENERYEQYF.

This clone appeared once. V is TRBV5-4 and J is TRBJ2-7; D perhaps matches TRBD2 (6 bases). V was shortened by 2 bases and J by 2 bases, with 11 bases between the two germline ends. This CDR3 region has 14 residues. Germline CDR1 and CDR2: SGHNT and YYREEE (reference sequence). CDR3 coding DNA: TGTGCCAGCAGCTTCGGGGACTTACCCTACGAGCAGTACTTC. It yields the protein CASSFGDLPYEQYF.

The chain carries TRBV11-1 and TRBJ2-7; 8 bases match TRBD2. V shed 0 bases and J 7 bases; nucleotides not matched to a gene: 8. Looked up from germline, CDR1 is SGHAT and CDR2 is FQDESV (reference sequence). This CDR3 has 15 residues. The CDR3 nucleotides read TGTGCCAGCAGCTTAGCTGTGGCGGGAGGACGGGAGCAGTACTTC. Translation gives CASSLAVAGGREQYF.

The chain joins TRBV6-5 to TRBJ2-7; 12 bases align to TRBD2. The CDR3 loop spans 15 amino acids. V was clipped by 2 bases and J by 5 bases; unmatched bases: 4. Per germline, CDR1 MNHEY and CDR2 SVGAGI. This CDR3 is CASSYGLAGGHEQYF. The DNA of the CDR3 is TGTGCCAGCAGTTACGGGCTAGCGGGAGGGCACGAGCAGTACTTC.

The rearrangement joins TRBV4-1 to TRBJ2-7; D is ambiguous. V was clipped by 6 bases and J by 0 bases, with 9 bases between them. In germline, CDR1 is MGHRA, CDR2 YSYEKL. This CDR3 spans 13 amino acids. DNA for the CDR3: TGCGCCAGCAGTCAATTCCTCTCCTACGAGCAGTACTTC. It encodes CASSQFLSYEQYF.

The chain combines TRBV9 with TRBJ2-5, with D uncertain. V was trimmed by 6 bases and J by 4 bases, leaving 10 bases between them. CDR1 SGDLS and CDR2 YYNGEE come from the germline V gene. CDR3 length equals 12 residues. CDR3 in amino acids: CASNDFGETQYF. The DNA of the CDR3 is TGTGCCAGCAATGACTTCGGAGAGACCCAGTACTTC.

This chain joins TRBV10-2 and TRBJ2-7, with 8 nucleotides matching TRBD2. Losses at the gene ends were 5 bases for V and 5 bases for J; bases not matched to a gene: 5. The germline V gene encodes CDR1 WSHSY and CDR2 SAAADI. The length of the CDR3 is 13 residues. The CDR3 bases are TGCGCCAGCAGTCGGACTAGCCGCGACGAGCAGTACTTC. This encodes CASSRTSRDEQYF.

The genes are TRBV6-4 and TRBJ2-5; possibly TRBD1 for D (6 bases). The CDR3 is 13 residues long. V was pared by 6 bases and J by 2 bases, with 10 bases between. Germline values: CDR1 MRHNA, CDR2 SNTAGT. The CDR3 spells CASSFGQQETQYF. CDR3 nucleotides: TGTGCCAGCAGCTTTGGACAGCAAGAGACCCAGTACTTC.

This chain links TRBV4-3 with TRBJ2-2, with D perhaps matching TRBD2 (6 bases). CDR1 is LGHNA, CDR2 YSLEER, per germline. The germline V and J ends were trimmed by 4 bases and 7 bases, with 7 bases remaining between them. The CDR3 spans 12 residues. The CDR3 sequence is CASSLGSGELFF. DNA for the CDR3: TGCGCCAGCAGCCTCGGGAGCGGGGAGCTGTTTTTT.

With regard to this clone: Additional DNA sequences in this sample encode the identical CDR3. The CDR3 region has the DNA TGTGCCAGCAGCTTCGGGGGGGAGCTGTTTTTT. Residues: CASSFGGELFF. This chain connects TRBV7-9 to TRBJ2-2; no clear D gene. CDR3 length: 11 residues. In germline, CDR1 is SEHNR, CDR2 FQNEAQ (reference sequence). V was pared by 3 bases and J by 8 bases, with 4 bases between. The variable domain in full, with the rest retrieved from reference TRBV7-9 and TRBJ2-2, is DTGVSQNPRHKITKRGQNVTFRCDPISEHNRLYWYRQTLGQGPEFLTYFQNEAQLEKSRLLSDRFSAERPKGSFSTLEIQRTEQGDSAMYLCASSFGGELFFGEGSRLTVL.

As DNA, the CDR3 is TGTGCCAGCAGTGGCTTCGGGCACTATGGCTACACCTTC. Translation: CASSGFGHYGYTF. The rearrangement uses TRBV6-5 and TRBJ1-2; D uncertain. Germline CDR1 MNHEY, CDR2 SVGAGI. Trimming removed 5 bases from V and 3 bases from J, with 10 bases in between. The CDR3 has 13 amino acids.

The chain carries TRBV28 and TRBJ2-5; D gene unclear. Germline loops: CDR1 MDHEN, CDR2 SYDVKM. This CDR3 has 15 amino acids. Trimming cost V 6 bases and J 4 bases, with 18 bases left between them. DNA of the CDR3: TGTGCCAGCAGCCCCTGGCTAGGAACGGGAGAGACCCAGTACTTC. Translation gives CASSPWLGTGETQYF. The full variable domain, with the rest looked up from reference TRBV28 and TRBJ2-5, is DVKVTQSSRYLVKRTGEKVFLECVQDMDHENMFWYRQDPGLGLRLIYFSYDVKMKEKGDIPEGYSVSREKKERFSLILESASTNQTSMYLCASSPWLGTGETQYFGPGTRLLVL.

The chain recombines TRBV5-5 with TRBJ2-7; D remains ambiguous. V gave up 0 bases and J gave up 7 bases, with 14 bases separating them. Per germline, CDR1 SGHKS and CDR2 YYEKEE (reference sequence). There are 14 residues in the CDR3. For the CDR3, the DNA is TGTGCCAGCAGCTTGGATTGGGCGATGGGAGAGCAGTACTTC. Translating it yields CASSLDWAMGEQYF.

The V call is TRBV4-1, the J call TRBJ1-6; TRBD1 might be the D (6 bases). CDR3 length: 14 amino acids. Germline V gene lookup returns CDR1 MGHRA and CDR2 YSYEKL. The germline V and J ends were trimmed by 0 bases and 11 bases, with 11 bases remaining between them. CDR3 sequence: CASSQEQGRPPLHF. CDR3 nucleotides: TGCGCCAGCAGCCAAGAACAGGGTCGTCCACCCCTCCACTTT.

The CDR3 here is CASSLNPGGRYEQYF. CDR3 coding DNA: TGTGCCAGCAGCTTAAATCCGGGGGGCCGATACGAGCAGTACTTC. The rearrangement links TRBV7-3 to TRBJ2-7; D might be TRBD2 (7 bases). Germline lookup yields CDR1 SGHTA and CDR2 FQGTGA. With 1 base removed from V and 4 bases from J, the gap between germline ends came to 14 bases. This CDR3 region has 15 residues.

Of note for this clone: Other nucleotide sequences in the sample specify the same CDR3. The rearrangement joins TRBV30 to TRBJ2-7; 9 bases agree with TRBD1. The CDR3 contains 11 residues. Germline values: CDR1 GTSNPN, CDR2 SVGIG (reference sequence). V shed 8 bases and J 2 bases; nucleotides not matched to a gene: 1. As DNA, the CDR3 is TGTGCCGGGGACAGGGCCTACGAGCAGTACTTC. It is translated as CAGDRAYEQYF.

This clone was detected only once. Other nucleotide sequences from this sample produce the same CDR3. The chain combines TRBV9 with TRBJ1-3, with no clear D. Germline assignment: CDR1 SGDLS and CDR2 YYNGEE. The CDR3 loop spans 10 amino acids. The ends were cut back, 7 bases at V and 1 base at J, with 0 bases in the middle. The CDR3 coding sequence is TGTGCCAGCTCTGGAAACACCATATATTTT. Amino acids: CASSGNTIYF.

This chain joins TRBV21-1 and TRBJ1-5; the table calls TRBD1, which could not be checked here. TRBV21-1 is given as a pseudogene. The CDR3 length is 17 residues. In nucleotides, the CDR3 is TGTGCCAGCAGCAAAGAGAGTTGGGGGCGGACGCAATGGCCCCAGCATTTT. This translates into CASSKESWGRTQWPQHF.

This chain links TRBV5-1 with TRBJ2-2; tentatively, D is TRBD1 or TRBD2 (5 bases each). Germline lookup yields CDR1 SGHRS and CDR2 YFSETQ. CDR3 size: 17 residues. Trimming took 1 base from V and 0 from J, leaving 13 bases between them. The CDR3 DNA reads TGCGCCAGCAGCTTGCCCAGGGACGGTGCGAACACCGGGGAGCTGTTTTTT. This gives the protein CASSLPRDGANTGELFF. The full variable domain, rest sourced from reference TRBV5-1 and TRBJ2-2, is KAGVTQTPRYLIKTRGQQVTLSCSPISGHRSVSWYQQTPGQGLQFLFEYFSETQRNKGNFPGRFSGRQFSNSRSEMNVSTLELGDSALYLCASSLPRDGANTGELFFGEGSRLTVL.

This clone has more than one count but fewer than ten. This sequence joins TRBV9 and TRBJ1-1; D call uncertain. Trimming shortened V by 4 bases and J by 0 bases, and 13 bases separated the two germline ends. The CDR3 consists of 15 residues. The germline V gene encodes CDR1 SGDLS and CDR2 YYNGEE. DNA for the CDR3: TGTGCCAGCAGCACCACGTCGGTTCTGAACACTGAAGCTTTCTTT. It encodes CASSTTSVLNTEAFF.

The chain is built from TRBV27 and TRBJ1-4; D may be TRBD1 (6 bases). V dropped 2 bases and J dropped 5 bases, with 12 bases sitting between them. CDR3 size: 15 residues. Germline CDR1 and CDR2: MNHEY and SMNVEV (reference sequence). The CDR3 here is CASSLTGLGNEKLFF. The CDR3 nucleotides read TGTGCCAGCAGTTTAACAGGGTTAGGGAATGAAAAACTGTTTTTT.

The CDR3: CASSPSGGPGGNEQYF. In nucleotides, the CDR3 is TGTGCCAGCAGCCCCTCGGGAGGACCCGGCGGGAACGAGCAGTACTTC. This chain links TRBV7-6 with TRBJ2-7, with TRBD2 matching over 7 bases. Unmatched junction bases numbered 15, after V lost 5 bases and J lost 5 bases. This CDR3 comprises 16 residues. Per germline, CDR1 SGHVS and CDR2 FNYEAQ.